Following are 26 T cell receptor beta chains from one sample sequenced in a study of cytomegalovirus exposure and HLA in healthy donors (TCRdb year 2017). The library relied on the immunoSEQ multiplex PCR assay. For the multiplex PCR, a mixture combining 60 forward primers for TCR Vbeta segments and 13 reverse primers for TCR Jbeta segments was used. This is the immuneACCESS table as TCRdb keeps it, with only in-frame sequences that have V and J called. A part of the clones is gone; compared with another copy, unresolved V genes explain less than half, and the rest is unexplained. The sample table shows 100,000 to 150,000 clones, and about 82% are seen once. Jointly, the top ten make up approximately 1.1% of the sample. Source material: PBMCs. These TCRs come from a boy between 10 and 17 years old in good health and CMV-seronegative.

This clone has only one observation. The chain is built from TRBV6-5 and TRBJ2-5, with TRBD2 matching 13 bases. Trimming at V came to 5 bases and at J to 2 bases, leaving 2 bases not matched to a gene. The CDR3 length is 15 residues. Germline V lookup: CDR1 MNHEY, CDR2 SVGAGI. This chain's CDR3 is CASSPGLAGQETQYF. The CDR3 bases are TGTGCCAGCAGTCCGGGACTAGCGGGGCAAGAGACCCAGTACTTC.

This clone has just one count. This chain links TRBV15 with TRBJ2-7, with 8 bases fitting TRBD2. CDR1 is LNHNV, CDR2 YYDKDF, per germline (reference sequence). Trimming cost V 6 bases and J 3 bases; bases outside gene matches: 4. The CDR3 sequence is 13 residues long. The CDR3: CATRDSGSYEQYF. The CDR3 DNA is TGTGCCACCAGGGACAGCGGGAGCTACGAGCAGTACTTC.

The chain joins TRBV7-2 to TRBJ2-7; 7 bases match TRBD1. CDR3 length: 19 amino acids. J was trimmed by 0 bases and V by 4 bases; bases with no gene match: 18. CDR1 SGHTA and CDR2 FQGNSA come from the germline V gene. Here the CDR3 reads CASSSPTGTLLPSSYEQYF. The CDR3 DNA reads TGTGCCAGCAGCTCGCCGACAGGGACCCTACTACCGAGCTCCTACGAGCAGTACTTC. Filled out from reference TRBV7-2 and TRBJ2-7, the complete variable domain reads GAGVSQSPSNKVTEKGKDVELRCDPISGHTALYWYRQSLGQGLEFLIYFQGNSAPDKSGLPSDRFSAERTGGSVSTLTIQRTQQEDSAVYLCASSSPTGTLLPSSYEQYFGPGTRLTVT.

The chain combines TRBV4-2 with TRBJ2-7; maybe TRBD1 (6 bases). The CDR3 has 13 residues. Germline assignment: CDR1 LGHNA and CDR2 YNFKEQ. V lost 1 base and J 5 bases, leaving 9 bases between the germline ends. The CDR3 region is CASSQATGNEQYF. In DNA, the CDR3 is TGTGCCAGCAGCCAAGCGACAGGAAACGAGCAGTACTTC.

CDR3 nucleotides: TGTGCCATCTCAGGGGTTAGCTCTGGAAACACCATATATTTT. It yields the protein CAISGVSSGNTIYF. V gene TRBV10-3 combines with J gene TRBJ1-3, with D perhaps matching TRBD1 (6 bases). CDR1 and CDR2 from the germline V gene are ENHRY and SYGVKD. V gave up 8 bases and J gave up 0 bases, with 11 bases separating them. The length of the CDR3 is 14 residues.

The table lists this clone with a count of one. CDR3: CASTAGTLAVGELFF. The CDR3 DNA follows: TGTGCCAGCACTGCCGGGACTTTGGCGGTCGGGGAGCTGTTTTTT. The chain employs TRBV7-9 and TRBJ2-2, with D possibly TRBD2 on 6 matching bases. Germline V CDR1 and CDR2: SEHNR, FQNEAQ (reference sequence). This CDR3 region has 15 residues. V gave up 7 bases and J gave up 7 bases, with 19 bases separating them.

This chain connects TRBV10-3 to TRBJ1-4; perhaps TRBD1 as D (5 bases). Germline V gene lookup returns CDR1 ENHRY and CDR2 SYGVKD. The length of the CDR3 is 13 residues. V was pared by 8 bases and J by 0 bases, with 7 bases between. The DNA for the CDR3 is TGTGCCATCTGGGACTCAACTAATGAAAAACTGTTTTTT. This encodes CAIWDSTNEKLFF.

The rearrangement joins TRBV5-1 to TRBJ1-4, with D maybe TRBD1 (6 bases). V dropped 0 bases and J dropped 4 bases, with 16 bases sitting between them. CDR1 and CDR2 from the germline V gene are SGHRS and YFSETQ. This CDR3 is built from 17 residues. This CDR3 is CASSLVDRTASNEKLFF. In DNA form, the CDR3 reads TGCGCCAGCAGCTTGGTGGACCGGACAGCGAGTAATGAAAAACTGTTTTTT. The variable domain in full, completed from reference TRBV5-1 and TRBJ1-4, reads KAGVTQTPRYLIKTRGQQVTLSCSPISGHRSVSWYQQTPGQGLQFLFEYFSETQRNKGNFPGRFSGRQFSNSRSEMNVSTLELGDSALYLCASSLVDRTASNEKLFFGSGTQLSVL.

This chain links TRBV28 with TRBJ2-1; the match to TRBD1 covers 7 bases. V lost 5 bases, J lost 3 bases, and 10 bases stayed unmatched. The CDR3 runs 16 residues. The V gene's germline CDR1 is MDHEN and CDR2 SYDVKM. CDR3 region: CASSPDIDRVYNEQFF. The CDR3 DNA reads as TGTGCCAGCAGTCCAGATATCGACAGGGTCTACAATGAGCAGTTCTTC.

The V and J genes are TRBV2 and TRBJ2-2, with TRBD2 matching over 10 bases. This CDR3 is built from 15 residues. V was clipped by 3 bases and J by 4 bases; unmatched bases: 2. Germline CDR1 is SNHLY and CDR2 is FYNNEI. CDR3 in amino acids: CASSESGRATGELFF. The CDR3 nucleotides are TGTGCCAGCAGTGAGAGCGGGAGGGCCACCGGGGAGCTGTTTTTT.

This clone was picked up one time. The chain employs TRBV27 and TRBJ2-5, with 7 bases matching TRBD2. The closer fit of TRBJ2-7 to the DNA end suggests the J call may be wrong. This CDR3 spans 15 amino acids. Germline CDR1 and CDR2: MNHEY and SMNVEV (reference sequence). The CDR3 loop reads CASSPLREVTYEQYF. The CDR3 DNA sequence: TGTGCCAGCAGTCCCCTACGGGAGGTCACGTACGAGCAGTACTTC.

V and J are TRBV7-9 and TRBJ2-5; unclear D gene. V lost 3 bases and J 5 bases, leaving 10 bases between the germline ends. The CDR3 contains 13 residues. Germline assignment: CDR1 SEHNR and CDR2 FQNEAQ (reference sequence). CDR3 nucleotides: TGTGCCAGCAGCTTCTCCCCCTCGGAGACCCAGTACTTC. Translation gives CASSFSPSETQYF. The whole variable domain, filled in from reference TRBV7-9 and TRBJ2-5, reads DTGVSQNPRHKITKRGQNVTFRCDPISEHNRLYWYRQTLGQGPEFLTYFQNEAQLEKSRLLSDRFSAERPKGSFSTLEIQRTEQGDSAMYLCASSFSPSETQYFGPGTRLLVL.

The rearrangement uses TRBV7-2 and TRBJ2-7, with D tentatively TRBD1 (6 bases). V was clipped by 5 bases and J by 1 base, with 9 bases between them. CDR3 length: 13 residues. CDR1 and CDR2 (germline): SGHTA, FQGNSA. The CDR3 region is CASSRDMSYEQYF. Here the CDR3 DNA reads TGTGCCAGCAGCCGGGACATGTCCTACGAGCAGTACTTC. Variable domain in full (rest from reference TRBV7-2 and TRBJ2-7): GAGVSQSPSNKVTEKGKDVELRCDPISGHTALYWYRQSLGQGLEFLIYFQGNSAPDKSGLPSDRFSAERTGGSVSTLTIQRTQQEDSAVYLCASSRDMSYEQYFGPGTRLTVT.

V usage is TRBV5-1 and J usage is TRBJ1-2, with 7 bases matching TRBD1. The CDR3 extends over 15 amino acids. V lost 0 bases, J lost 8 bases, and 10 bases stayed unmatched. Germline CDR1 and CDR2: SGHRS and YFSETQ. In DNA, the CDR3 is TGCGCCAGCAGCTTGGCCGTAGGGGGCGCAGAAGGCTACACCTTC. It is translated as CASSLAVGGAEGYTF. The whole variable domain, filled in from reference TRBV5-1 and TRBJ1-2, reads KAGVTQTPRYLIKTRGQQVTLSCSPISGHRSVSWYQQTPGQGLQFLFEYFSETQRNKGNFPGRFSGRQFSNSRSEMNVSTLELGDSALYLCASSLAVGGAEGYTFGSGTRLTVV.

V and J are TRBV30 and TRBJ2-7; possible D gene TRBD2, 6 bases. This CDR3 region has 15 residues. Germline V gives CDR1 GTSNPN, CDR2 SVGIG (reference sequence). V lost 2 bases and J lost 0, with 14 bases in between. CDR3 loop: CAWSLGWGVSYEQYF. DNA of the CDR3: TGTGCCTGGAGTCTAGGGTGGGGGGTCTCCTACGAGCAGTACTTC. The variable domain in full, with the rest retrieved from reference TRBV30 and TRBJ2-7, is SQTIHQWPATLVQPVGSPLSLECTVEGTSNPNLYWYRQAAGRGLQLLFYSVGIGQISSEVPQNLSASRPQDRQFILSSKKLLLSDSGFYLCAWSLGWGVSYEQYFGPGTRLTVT.

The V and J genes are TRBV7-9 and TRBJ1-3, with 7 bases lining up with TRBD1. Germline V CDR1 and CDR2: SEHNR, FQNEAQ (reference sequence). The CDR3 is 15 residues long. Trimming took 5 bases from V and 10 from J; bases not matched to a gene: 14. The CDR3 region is CASSRIGQAERTIYF. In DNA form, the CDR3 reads TGTGCCAGCAGCAGGATCGGACAGGCAGAAAGGACCATATATTTT.

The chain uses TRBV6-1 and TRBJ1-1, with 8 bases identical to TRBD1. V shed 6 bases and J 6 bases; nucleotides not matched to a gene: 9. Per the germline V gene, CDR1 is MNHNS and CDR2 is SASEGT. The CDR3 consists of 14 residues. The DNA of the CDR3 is TGTGCCAGCAGGAATACAGGGGGATTCGCTGAAGCTTTCTTT. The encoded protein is CASRNTGGFAEAFF.

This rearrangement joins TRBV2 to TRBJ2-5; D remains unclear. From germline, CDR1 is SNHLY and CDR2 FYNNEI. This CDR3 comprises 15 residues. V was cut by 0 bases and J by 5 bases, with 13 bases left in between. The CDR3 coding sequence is TGTGCCAGCAGTGAAGCAGCGATATCTGCCGAGACCCAGTACTTC. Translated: CASSEAAISAETQYF.

The CDR3 sequence: CASSLGASGPSTDTQYF. CDR3 DNA: TGTGCCAGCAGCTTAGGGGCTAGCGGCCCTAGCACAGATACGCAGTATTTT. The rearrangement links TRBV7-8 to TRBJ2-3, with 7 bases aligning to TRBD2. CDR3 length: 17 residues. After removal of 1 base from V and 0 bases from J, the junction contained 7 bases not matched to a gene. The germline V gene encodes CDR1 SGHVS and CDR2 FQNEAQ.

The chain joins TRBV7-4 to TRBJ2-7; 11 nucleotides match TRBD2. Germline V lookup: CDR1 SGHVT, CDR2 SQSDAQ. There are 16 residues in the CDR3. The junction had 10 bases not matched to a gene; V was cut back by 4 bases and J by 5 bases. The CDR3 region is CASSSDLSGRAHEQYF. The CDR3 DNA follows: TGTGCCAGCAGCTCCGACCTTAGCGGGAGGGCCCACGAGCAGTACTTC.

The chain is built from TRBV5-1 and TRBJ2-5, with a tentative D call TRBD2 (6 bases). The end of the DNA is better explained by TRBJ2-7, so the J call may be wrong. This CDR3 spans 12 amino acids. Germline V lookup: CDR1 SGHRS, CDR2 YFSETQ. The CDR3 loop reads CASSLTGDEQYF. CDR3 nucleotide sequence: TGCGCCAGCAGCTTGACGGGGGACGAGCAGTACTTC.

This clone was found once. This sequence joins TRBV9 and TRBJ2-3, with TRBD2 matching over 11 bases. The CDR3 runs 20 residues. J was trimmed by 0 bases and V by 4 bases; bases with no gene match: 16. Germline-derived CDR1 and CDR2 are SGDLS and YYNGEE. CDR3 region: CASSTHDGLAGFISTDTQYF. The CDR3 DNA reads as TGTGCCAGCAGCACTCATGACGGACTAGCGGGCTTCATTAGCACAGATACGCAGTATTTT.

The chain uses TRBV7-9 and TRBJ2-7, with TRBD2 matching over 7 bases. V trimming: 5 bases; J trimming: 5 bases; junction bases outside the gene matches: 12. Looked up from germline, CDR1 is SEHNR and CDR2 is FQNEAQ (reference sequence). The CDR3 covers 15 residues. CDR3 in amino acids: CASSLGALASDEQYF. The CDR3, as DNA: TGTGCCAGCAGCCTCGGAGCACTAGCGAGCGACGAGCAGTACTTC.

In DNA, the CDR3 is TGTGCCAGCGCATCCTCGACCGGGACTAGGAAAGAGACCCAGTACTTC. Translated, it gives CASASSTGTRKETQYF. The chain combines TRBV7-2 with TRBJ2-5; TRBD2 agrees at 8 bases. The CDR3 spans 16 residues. J lost 3 bases, V lost 8 bases, and 14 bases had no gene match. Looked up from germline, CDR1 is SGHTA and CDR2 is FQGNSA.

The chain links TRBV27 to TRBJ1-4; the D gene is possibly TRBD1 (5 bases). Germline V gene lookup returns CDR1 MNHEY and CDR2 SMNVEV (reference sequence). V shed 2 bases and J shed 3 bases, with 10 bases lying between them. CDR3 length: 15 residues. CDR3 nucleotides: TGTGCCAGCAGTTTAACCAGGGTGGCTAATGAAAAACTGTTTTTT. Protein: CASSLTRVANEKLFF.

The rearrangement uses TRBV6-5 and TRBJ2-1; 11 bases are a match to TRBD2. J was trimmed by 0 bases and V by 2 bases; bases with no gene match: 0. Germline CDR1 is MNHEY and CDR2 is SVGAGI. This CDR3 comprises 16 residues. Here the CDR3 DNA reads TGTGCCAGCAGTTACACTAGCGGGAGCTCCTACAATGAGCAGTTCTTC. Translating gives CASSYTSGSSYNEQFF.